The rows below give T cell receptor beta chains drawn from one sample of a study of CD8+CD57+ T cells in acquired aplastic anemia. TCRdb recomputed calls from the reads with MiXCR, one row per CDR3 protein. The top ten clones hold 59% of a sample with about 40,000 distinct CDR3 sequences, less than 65% of them seen once. Sequenced: sorted CD4+, CD8+, or CD8+CD57+ T cells (not recorded which) from PBMCs. The receptor source for this set is a human donor with aplastic anemia. Each CDR3 is given with its conserved first and last residue. The D gene is left open where the match is weak. Where a row states a size, it is once, few, many or the class of an expanded clone; other rows omit it.

CDR3aa: CASSEARGGMGDGYTF
CDR3nt: TGTGCCAGCAGTGAAGCGCGCGGGGGGATGGGAGATGGCTACACCTTC
j_gene: TRBJ1-2
v_gene: TRBV2
abundance: .
d_gene: .

CDR3aa: CASSDLAGTDTQYF
CDR3nt: TGTGCCAGCAGCGACTTGGCGGGAACAGATACGCAGTATTTT
j_gene: TRBJ2-3
v_gene: TRBV10-3
abundance: once
d_gene: .

CDR3aa: CASSDGTSYEQYF
CDR3nt: TGCGCCAGCAGCGATGGGACATCGTACGAGCAGTACTTC
j_gene: TRBJ2-7
v_gene: TRBV5-1
abundance: .
d_gene: .

CDR3aa: CASSRGVANSPLHF
CDR3nt: TGTGCCAGCAGTCGGGGGGTCGCTAATTCACCCCTCCACTTT
j_gene: TRBJ1-6
v_gene: TRBV5-5
abundance: many
d_gene: .

CDR3aa: CASSPTPGQGASTEAFF
CDR3nt: TGTGCCAGCAGCCCAACCCCGGGACAGGGGGCCAGCACTGAAGCTTTCTTT
j_gene: TRBJ1-1
v_gene: TRBV4-2
abundance: few
d_gene: TRBD1

CDR3aa: CSASNPQETQYF
CDR3nt: TGCAGTGCTAGTAATCCTCAAGAGACCCAGTACTTC
j_gene: TRBJ2-5
v_gene: TRBV20-1
abundance: .
d_gene: .

CDR3aa: CASSQGQGRSYGYTF
CDR3nt: TGTGCCAGCAGCCAAGGACAGGGAAGAAGCTATGGCTACACCTTC
j_gene: TRBJ1-2
v_gene: TRBV14
abundance: once
d_gene: TRBD1

CDR3aa: CASSLIDEQYF
CDR3nt: TGTGCCAGCAGCTTAATCGACGAGCAGTACTTC
j_gene: TRBJ2-7
v_gene: TRBV13
abundance: many
d_gene: .

CDR3aa: CASSPGTARSNEQFF
CDR3nt: TGTGCCAGCAGCCCGGGGACGGCTCGTTCCAATGAGCAGTTCTTC
j_gene: TRBJ2-1
v_gene: TRBV3-1
abundance: .
d_gene: .

CDR3aa: CATSRGVGGEQFF
CDR3nt: TGTGCCACCAGCAGAGGGGTGGGAGGGGAGCAGTTCTTC
j_gene: TRBJ2-1
v_gene: TRBV15
abundance: .
d_gene: TRBD2

CDR3aa: CASSQEQVEGYQPQHF
CDR3nt: TGCGCCAGCAGCCAGGAACAGGTAGAAGGGTATCAGCCCCAGCATTTT
j_gene: TRBJ1-5
v_gene: TRBV4-1
abundance: many
d_gene: .

CDR3aa: CASSYQTGGMYEQYF
CDR3nt: TGTGCCAGCAGTTACCAGACAGGGGGTATGTACGAGCAGTACTTC
j_gene: TRBJ2-7
v_gene: TRBV6-5
abundance: .
d_gene: TRBD1

CDR3aa: CASSLEGADEQYF
CDR3nt: TGTGCCAGCAGCTTGGAGGGGGCAGACGAGCAGTACTTC
j_gene: TRBJ2-7
v_gene: TRBV11-2
abundance: .
d_gene: .

CDR3aa: CASSQEDRGRYEQYF
CDR3nt: TGCGCCAGCAGCCAAGAAGACAGGGGGCGGTACGAGCAGTACTTC
j_gene: TRBJ2-7
v_gene: TRBV4-1
abundance: .
d_gene: TRBD1